This T cell receptor beta chain was obtained from a study of human T cells and chemical hapten exposure. MiXCR, applied by TCRdb to the RACE reads, yields one record per CDR3 protein. The table records hundreds of thousands of distinct CDR3 sequences, about 6% of them present only once. Time point denoted: patch test 2, 6 weeks after DPC sensitization. Documented treatment: therapeutic diphenylcyclopropenone sensitization with weekly scalp DPC. Looked up from germline, CDR1 is SGHTA and CDR2 is FQGNSA. This CDR3 spans 15 amino acids. Trimming took off 2 bases at V and 6 bases at J, with 15 bases between the two ends.

The source material was whole blood, sampled in connection with sensitization to the hapten diphenylcyclopropenone (DPC). The receptor was derived from a woman between 18 and 29 years old with alopecia areata. Some clones in this sample may be carry-over from other donors' samples. The chain employs TRBV7-2 and TRBJ2-3, with D perhaps TRBD2 (5 bases). The CDR3 DNA reads as TGTGCCAGCAGCTTAAATAGCGATTCCTCCGATACGCAGTATTTT. This encodes CASSLNSDSSDTQYF.